What follows describes a single TCR beta chain. Authors' data handling: Estimates of nucleated cell counts were drawn from the amplification of reference gene primers. Clones were sequenced by immunoSEQ multiplex PCR, and TCRdb holds only the in-frame ones, with some missing. For V, J and clone size, that table is used; D and trimming come from the DNA. This sample has some 230,000 clones, with about 85% found just once. The entry originates in a study of blood T cell repertoires in COVID-19. Study in general: Donors in the United States, Italy and Spain gave samples during acute or convalescent COVID-19. PBMCs, B-cell-depleted T cells, or T cells were the source of the cDNA or gDNA that made up the material.

The germline V and J ends were trimmed by 3 bases and 4 bases, with 18 bases remaining between them. Germline assignment: CDR1 SGHAT and CDR2 FQNNGV. The length of the CDR3 is 17 residues. The sequencing input was peripheral blood. This TCR derives from a man aged 35 to 55 with acute or convalescent COVID-19. The rearrangement uses TRBV11-2 and TRBJ2-2; TRBD2 might be the D (5 bases). DNA for the CDR3: TGTGCCAGCAGCTTGCGGCCTGGGGAGTCGGCCACCGGGGAGCTGTTTTTT. Translation: CASSLRPGESATGELFF.